This T cell receptor (beta chain) was captured in a study of Ad26.COV2.S vaccination and SARS-CoV-2 variants (dated by TCRdb to 2020 to 2022). About the full investigation: Donors in the vaccine arm were drawn from COV1001, a multicentre, randomized, double-blind, placebo-controlled phase I-IIa trial testing Ad26.COV2.S in healthy adults. Ad26.COV2.S was given intramuscularly at 5x10^10 or 1x10^11 viral particles, as a single shot or as two shots 56 days apart. TCRbeta repertoire sequencing served as the tool for gauging how specific and how broad the SARS-CoV-2-reactive T cell receptors were following Ad26.COV2.S vaccination. A total of around 32 samples were included in the TCR-sequenced set, comprising around 19 Ad26.COV2.S vaccine recipients, 5 placebo recipients and 8 SARS-CoV-2 convalescent individuals. Trial participants were randomized into five groups of five: low-dose or high-dose Ad26.COV2.S given once or twice, or placebo on both occasions. Blinding of investigators to trial group allocation was maintained during experiments and outcome assessment. What the work shows at the level of the full study, not this receptor alone: Non-spike TCR breadth was comparable between vaccine and placebo recipients, consistent with the vaccine containing only spike. After vaccination, substantial breadth of spike-specific CD8+ and CD4+ T cell responses was reported. Comparing responses between vaccine doses or regimens was not something the study was powered to do. The authors noted that total T cell responses may have been underestimated by the TCR breadth and depth analyses. Spike-specific TCR breadth was higher in Ad26.COV2.S recipients than in placebo recipients (P = 0.0014).

In the case of this clone: The antigen it binds to is not known. Base-call qualities are not available, and no considerably larger clone is one nucleotide away.

TCRbeta CDR3 regions were sequenced with the immunoSEQ Assay. After extraction, genomic DNA underwent amplification by bias-controlled multiplex PCR, followed by high-throughput sequencing. The authors' pipeline ran thus. Collapsing and filtering of sequences were performed to quantify the absolute abundance of each unique TCRbeta CDR3 region. T cell fraction was estimated by normalizing TCRbeta template counts to usable DNA, with usable DNA measured through amplification of reference genes found in all nucleated cells. Repertoire TCRs were annotated as SARS-CoV-2-specific by exact matching of V gene, CDR3 amino acid sequence and J gene to a known reactive TCR set. The reference SARS-CoV-2 TCR set was obtained from MIRA and was filtered for enrichment in COVID-19-positive ImmuneCODE repertoires, whereby public or cross-reactive TCRs were removed. Using the MIRA antigens, annotated TCRs were further analysed by specific ORF or by position within an ORF. Breadth was defined as the number of annotated unique rearrangements divided by the total number of unique productive rearrangements, and depth was defined as the summed frequency of the annotated unique rearrangements. Two-sided Wilcoxon rank-sum tests were applied when comparing TCR breadth between groups. TCRdb took over this immuneACCESS table, retaining in-frame rearrangements with V and J assigned. Such tables are incomplete; in checked studies, under half of the missing clones stem from an unresolved V gene, and the remainder is unexplained. V, J and clone size were drawn from that table, and D and trimming were deduced from the DNA. In all, the sample holds about 480,000 clones, and roughly 85% of those were seen once. The ten largest clones take up roughly 13% of the sample.

Sample treatment or condition, as interpreted from the label and publication: 19 received Ad26.COV2.S at low or high dose, single or two shots; about 5 received placebo; per-sample allocation not given. For vaccine and placebo recipients, repertoires were sequenced using samples collected on day 63 after the first injection. In Cohort 1b, about two dozen adults aged 18-55 years were enrolled at a single site in Boston, USA, between 29 July and 7 August 2020. Ad26.COV2.S was a replication-incompetent adenovirus type 26 vector that expressed a prefusion-stabilized SARS-CoV-2 spike protein derived from the original Wuhan strain. The CDR3, from cysteine to phenylalanine, totals 15 residues. Just the 45-base CDR3 DNA is kept, in frame starting at base 1. The germline V gene supplies CDR1 MDHEN and CDR2 SYDVKM. At the junction V is shortened by 2 bases and J by 5 bases, with 15 bases in between.

The clonotype originates from a person aged 18 to 59 who received the Ad26.COV2.S COVID-19 vaccine or a placebo. This chain joins TRBV28 to TRBJ2-5; there is no confident call for the D gene. The sequencing here drew on peripheral blood, taken in a trial of Ad26.COV2.S vaccine versus placebo. CDR3 reads: CASSLTPGPGETQYF. The DNA sequence is TGTGCCAGCAGTTTAACTCCCGGCCCCGGTGAGACCCAGTACTTC.